This entry describes one T cell receptor beta chain. This CDR3 is 13 amino acids long. The V segment lost 8 bases and the J segment 2 bases; nucleotides outside the gene matches: 6. Germline V gives CDR1 SGHVS, CDR2 FQNEAQ. This entry is derived from a study of OX40 agonist ivuxolimab in advanced cancers. Measured with immunoSEQ multiplex PCR; TCRdb has only the in-frame clones, and not every one. The sample consists of 30,000 or so clones, 65% to 80% of them appearing once. Specimen: CD4+ or CD8+ T cells sorted from blood, collected in a trial of the OX40 agonist ivuxolimab. The chain carries TRBV7-8 and TRBJ2-7; TRBD2 matches 7 bases. This clonotype was sampled from an adult with an advanced solid tumor such as melanoma, head and neck, liver or kidney cancer. CDR3: CASGSGTTYEQYF. Written as DNA, the CDR3 is TGTGCCAGCGGAAGCGGGACCACCTACGAGCAGTACTTC.